Listed below are T cell receptor beta chains from one sample, sequenced in a study of blood T cell repertoires in COVID-19. Assay used: immunoSEQ multiplex PCR; TCRdb lists only in-frame clones, some missing. The sample has around 75,000 clones, about four fifths seen once. Sample: peripheral blood. The origin of the receptors is a woman of 80 years or more with active or convalescent COVID-19. Each CDR3 is given with its conserved first and last residue. A D gene is named only where the DNA matches it firmly. Clone size is not always given. Where it is, it says once, few, many or a class for expanded clones.

D	V	size	J	CDR3	DNA
TRBD2	TRBV30	.	TRBJ2-3	CAWRTWAGGTDTQYF	TGTGCCTGGAGAACATGGGCGGGAGGGACAGATACGCAGTATTTT
.	TRBV5-1	few	TRBJ2-5	CASSFSGTQYF	TGCGCCAGCAGTTTCAGCGGGACCCAGTACTTC
TRBD1	TRBV7-9	.	TRBJ1-1	CASSLGDRGFPTEAFF	TGTGCCAGCAGCTTAGGGGACAGGGGCTTTCCCACTGAAGCTTTCTTT
.	TRBV9	once	TRBJ2-3	CASSVGGGYSTDTQYF	TGTGCCAGCAGCGTAGGTGGAGGGTACAGCACAGATACGCAGTATTTT
.	TRBV18	.	TRBJ2-7	CASSPWSPETTGEQYF	TGTGCCAGCTCACCATGGAGTCCAGAAACCACGGGTGAGCAGTACTTC
TRBD2	TRBV5-1	.	TRBJ2-5	CASSTIAGGLRETQYF	TGCGCCAGCAGCACAATAGCGGGGGGCCTACGAGAGACCCAGTACTTC
TRBD1	TRBV4-3	.	TRBJ2-7	CASSPKAARTGESYEQYF	TGCGCCAGCAGCCCCAAGGCAGCAAGGACAGGGGAGTCCTACGAGCAGTACTTC
TRBD1	TRBV3-1/TRBV3-2	.	TRBJ1-5	CAITGVNQPQHF	TGTGCCATAACAGGGGTCAATCAGCCCCAGCATTTT
.	TRBV29-1	.	TRBJ1-4	CSVGGGTNEKLFF	TGCAGCGTTGGGGGGGGGACTAATGAAAAACTGTTTTTT
.	TRBV18	once	TRBJ1-1	CASSPTRDGTEAFF	TGTGCCAGCTCACCAACCCGGGATGGCACTGAAGCTTTCTTT
.	TRBV12-5	.	TRBJ2-3	CASAKRPGPGQYTQYF	TGTGCTAGTGCCAAACGACCGGGACCCGGACAGTATACGCAGTATTTT
.	TRBV7-8	.	TRBJ1-5	CASSLVMGRPQHF	TGTGCCAGCAGCTTAGTGATGGGGCGGCCCCAGCATTTT
TRBD1	TRBV19	.	TRBJ2-7	CATSGRGFSEQYF	TGTGCCACCTCGGGCAGGGGGTTCAGCGAGCAGTACTTC
TRBD1	TRBV7-2	.	TRBJ1-2	CASSFSGQGYGYTF	TGTGCCAGCAGCTTTTCGGGACAGGGGTATGGCTACACCTTC